The 2 T cell receptor beta chains listed next were all sequenced from one sample in a study of T cell responses to AZD1222 COVID-19 vaccine. TCRdb keeps only in-frame clones here, not all; method: immunoSEQ multiplex PCR. The sample comprises about 140,000 clones, approximately 90% of which are singletons, and around 3.7% rests with the top ten. Sequences were derived from peripheral blood, sampled on day 0 of AZD1222 vaccination. These TCRs come from an adult in good health.

The chain joins TRBV7-9 to TRBJ2-5; TRBD2 agrees at 12 bases. This CDR3 comprises 15 residues. J gave up 5 bases and V 4 bases, and 5 bases lay outside the gene matches. The germline V gene has CDR1 SEHNR and CDR2 FQNEAQ (reference sequence). CDR3: CASSSGLAGFETQYF. The DNA for the CDR3 is TGTGCCAGCAGCTCCGGACTAGCGGGATTTGAGACCCAGTACTTC.

The chain links TRBV18 to TRBJ1-2; TRBD1 matches 7 bases. The CDR3 runs 15 residues. After removal of 0 bases from V and 8 bases from J, the junction contained 9 bases not matched to a gene. Germline V lookup: CDR1 KGHSH, CDR2 LQKENI. The CDR3 DNA is TGTGCCAGCTCACCACCCGGGACAGTCCGAGAAGGCTACACCTTC. This codes for CASSPPGTVREGYTF.